What follows are 6 T cell receptor beta chains derived from one specimen sequenced in a study of shared clonotypes between healthy human individuals. The repertoire was sequenced with immunoSEQ multiplex PCR; TCRdb's copy has only in-frame clones and lacks some. Among roughly 400,000 clones listed, about 96% were seen once. Sequencing input: memory CD8+ T cells sorted from blood. Stated subset: CD45RO+ cells pooled with CCR7-negative TemRA cells. The source is a young man in good health.

This chain joins TRBV11-1 and TRBJ2-2, with 8 bases identical to TRBD1. The V gene's germline CDR1 is SGHAT and CDR2 FQDESV (reference sequence). With 4 bases clipped from V and 0 bases from J, the junction kept 4 bases outside the gene matches. The CDR3 is 16 residues long. As DNA, the CDR3 is TGTGCCAGCAGCTCGGCAGGGGGCCCGAACACCGGGGAGCTGTTTTTT. Its translation is CASSSAGGPNTGELFF.

V usage is TRBV18 and J usage is TRBJ1-2; a possible D gene is TRBD1 (5 bases). The V end was cut by 4 bases, the J end by 5 bases, with 11 bases between. Germline CDR1 KGHSH, CDR2 LQKENI. The CDR3 is 13 amino acids. The CDR3 is CASSRQGQYGYTF. DNA for the CDR3: TGTGCCAGCTCACGTCAGGGCCAGTATGGCTACACCTTC.

V is TRBV5-1 and J is TRBJ1-4; possible D gene TRBD1, 6 bases. This CDR3 is 15 amino acids long. V was shortened by 0 bases and J by 4 bases, with 10 bases between the two germline ends. CDR1 and CDR2 (germline): SGHRS, YFSETQ. CDR3 residues: CASSLGGTNNEKLFF. As DNA, the CDR3 is TGCGCCAGCAGCTTGGGGGGGACAAATAATGAAAAACTGTTTTTT.

The chain joins TRBV19 to TRBJ2-1; D gene ambiguous. This CDR3 region has 16 residues. V lost 8 bases and J 0 bases, leaving 17 bases between the germline ends. The germline gives CDR1 LNHDA, CDR2 SQIVND (reference sequence). This chain's CDR3 is CASGKTPSSSYNEQFF. DNA for the CDR3: TGTGCCAGTGGCAAAACCCCCTCCAGCTCCTACAATGAGCAGTTCTTC. The whole variable domain, remainder taken from reference TRBV19 and TRBJ2-1, is DGGITQSPKYLFRKEGQNVTLSCEQNLNHDAMYWYRQDPGQGLRLIYYSQIVNDFQKGDIAEGYSVSREKKESFPLTVTSAQKNPTAFYLCASGKTPSSSYNEQFFGPGTRLTVL.

This clone appeared a single time. The rearrangement links TRBV7-9 to TRBJ2-5; TRBD2 agrees at 12 bases. Trimming took 3 bases from V and 1 from J; bases not matched to a gene: 3. Germline V gene data show CDR1 as SEHNR and CDR2 as FQNEAQ (reference sequence). The CDR3 loop spans 16 amino acids. The CDR3, as DNA: TGTGCCAGCAGCTTTTCTAGCGGGAGGGCCCAAGAGACCCAGTACTTC. It yields the protein CASSFSSGRAQETQYF.

The chain carries TRBV4-1 and TRBJ2-5; 8 bases are shared with TRBD2. V was pared by 0 bases and J by 5 bases, with 2 bases of the junction left unmatched. CDR3 length: 14 amino acids. From germline, CDR1 is MGHRA and CDR2 YSYEKL. The chain's CDR3 is CASSQEGLVETQYF. The CDR3 DNA is TGCGCCAGCAGCCAAGAGGGACTAGTGGAGACCCAGTACTTC.